A single sample is the source of the 20 T cell receptor beta chains below, sequenced in a study of graft-versus-host responses after intestinal transplantation. The antigens these receptors bind are not known. Repertoires were generated with immunoSEQ multiplex PCR, while TCRdb's copy carries only in-frame clones and drops some. The data contain about 94,000 clones, around 90% of them singletons. The specimen was unstimulated CD8+ T cells sorted from spleen or lymph node cells, collected before intestinal transplant. These receptors originate from a human donor who received an intestinal transplant.

This clone has only one observation. This sequence joins TRBV7-9 and TRBJ2-6; 8 positions agree with TRBD1. V gave up 5 bases and J gave up 0 bases; unmatched junction bases: 12. The V gene's germline CDR1 is SEHNR and CDR2 FQNEAQ (reference sequence). This CDR3 has 19 amino acids. CDR3: CASSPAPGQVISGANVLTF. Written as DNA, the CDR3 is TGTGCCAGCAGCCCCGCCCCGGGACAGGTGATCTCTGGGGCCAACGTCCTGACTTTC. Using reference TRBV7-9 and TRBJ2-6 for the parts outside the CDR3, the full variable domain is DTGVSQNPRHKITKRGQNVTFRCDPISEHNRLYWYRQTLGQGPEFLTYFQNEAQLEKSRLLSDRFSAERPKGSFSTLEIQRTEQGDSAMYLCASSPAPGQVISGANVLTFGAGSRLTVL.

The rearrangement joins TRBV7-6 to TRBJ1-1; TRBD1 matches at 7 bases. Unmatched junction bases numbered 9, after V lost 4 bases and J lost 1 base. CDR3 length: 16 amino acids. Germline V gene lookup returns CDR1 SGHVS and CDR2 FNYEAQ. Written as DNA, the CDR3 is TGTGCCAGCAGCTCCAGACCCGGGACAGCGAACACTGAAGCTTTCTTT. This codes for CASSSRPGTANTEAFF.

The DNA of the CDR3 is TGCGCCAGCAGCCAGAGTGCCAAACAGGGAGAGCAGTTCTTC. This encodes CASSQSAKQGEQFF. V and J are TRBV4-1 and TRBJ2-1; D might be TRBD1 (6 bases). This CDR3 region has 14 residues. Germline CDR1 MGHRA, CDR2 YSYEKL. Trimming took 3 bases from V and 10 from J, leaving 16 bases between them.

The chain carries TRBV27 and TRBJ2-1; D may be TRBD1 (5 bases). V dropped 3 bases and J dropped 8 bases, with 11 bases sitting between them. The germline V gene encodes CDR1 MNHEY and CDR2 SMNVEV (reference sequence). CDR3 length: 13 amino acids. Written as DNA, the CDR3 is TGTGCCAGCAGTTTGATGTGGGGCGATGAGCAGTTCTTC. Translating gives CASSLMWGDEQFF.

The V and J genes are TRBV15 and TRBJ1-5, with a weak D call TRBD1 (6 bases). V lost 5 bases and J lost 5, with 13 bases in between. The length of the CDR3 is 14 residues. Per the germline V gene, CDR1 is LNHNV and CDR2 is YYDKDF (reference sequence). Written as DNA, the CDR3 is TGTGCCACCAGCCCTGACAGGACCGATCAGCCCCAGCATTTT. Its translation is CATSPDRTDQPQHF.

V usage is TRBV29-1 and J usage is TRBJ2-3, with no clear D. The CDR3 is 10 residues long. The germline V gene encodes CDR1 SQVTM and CDR2 ANQGSEA. Trimming cost V 5 bases and J 2 bases, with 2 bases left between them. The CDR3 sequence is CSVYTDTQYF. In nucleotides, the CDR3 is TGCAGCGTTTACACAGATACGCAGTATTTT.

CDR3 DNA: TGTGCCTGGAGTAAGGGTTATGGGGCGGATGGCTACACCTTC. This sequence encodes CAWSKGYGADGYTF. The chain links TRBV30 to TRBJ1-2; tentative D call: TRBD1 (5 bases). Trimming shortened V by 2 bases and J by 6 bases, and 16 bases separated the two germline ends. Per the germline V gene, CDR1 is GTSNPN and CDR2 is SVGIG (reference sequence). The CDR3 extends over 14 amino acids.

This CDR3 reads CASSLASGSYEQYF. In DNA, the CDR3 is TGTGCCAGCAGCTTGGCTAGCGGGTCCTACGAGCAGTACTTC. The J gene is TRBJ2-7, the V gene TRBV7-8, with 8 bases that match TRBD2. Losses at the gene ends were 3 bases for V and 1 base for J; bases not matched to a gene: 2. The germline V gene has CDR1 SGHVS and CDR2 FQNEAQ. The length of the CDR3 is 14 residues.

The rearrangement uses TRBV7-3 and TRBJ2-1; 8 bases line up with TRBD2. The V and J ends lost 4 bases and 8 bases, in that order; junction bases with no gene match: 7. The CDR3 spans 14 residues. Germline values: CDR1 SGHTA, CDR2 FQGTGA. CDR3 sequence (DNA): TGTGCCAGCAGCTCTGGGACTAGACCTCATGAGCAGTTCTTC. Amino acid sequence: CASSSGTRPHEQFF.

In nucleotides, the CDR3 is TGTGCCAGTAGTATCCGGACAAGCGGGAATGAAAAACTGTTTTTT. It encodes CASSIRTSGNEKLFF. This chain connects TRBV19 to TRBJ1-4, with D possibly being TRBD1 (5 bases). The length of the CDR3 is 15 residues. V lost 3 bases and J lost 5, with 13 bases in between. The germline gives CDR1 LNHDA, CDR2 SQIVND (reference sequence).

CDR3 in amino acids: CASSQDARRVNQPQHF. In DNA form, the CDR3 reads TGCGCCAGCAGCCAAGATGCTCGACGGGTCAATCAGCCCCAGCATTTT. This chain connects TRBV4-1 to TRBJ1-5; D is unresolved. With 0 bases removed from V and 3 bases from J, the gap between germline ends came to 12 bases. This CDR3 is 16 amino acids long. CDR1 is MGHRA, CDR2 YSYEKL, per germline.

This sequence joins TRBV19 and TRBJ2-7; TRBD2 might be the D (6 bases). The CDR3 is 16 amino acids. V was cut by 3 bases and J by 0 bases, with 15 bases left in between. Germline V lookup: CDR1 LNHDA, CDR2 SQIVND (reference sequence). CDR3 residues: CASSILGGAASYEQYF. The DNA for the CDR3 is TGTGCCAGTAGTATTTTGGGCGGGGCAGCCTCCTACGAGCAGTACTTC.

This clone was detected only once. This chain joins TRBV9 and TRBJ1-2; possibly TRBD1 for D (6 bases). The germline V gene encodes CDR1 SGDLS and CDR2 YYNGEE. The CDR3 length is 14 residues. Trimming shortened V by 5 bases and J by 4 bases, and 15 bases separated the two germline ends. The CDR3 loop is CASRPYREGYGYTF. CDR3 in DNA: TGTGCCAGCAGACCTTACAGGGAGGGCTATGGCTACACCTTC.

The chain has TRBV4-1 and TRBJ2-7, with a weak D call TRBD1 (5 bases). Looked up from germline, CDR1 is MGHRA and CDR2 is YSYEKL. The CDR3 extends over 14 amino acids. Between the trimmed V and J ends, which lost 1 base and 0 bases, there was a span of 7 bases. The CDR3 region is CASSQVTGSYEQYF. The DNA for the CDR3 is TGCGCCAGCAGCCAAGTAACAGGCTCCTACGAGCAGTACTTC.

This clone has just a few counts. The chain combines TRBV30 with TRBJ1-6; the match to TRBD1 covers 7 bases. The ends lost 0 bases at V and 4 bases at J; junction bases unmatched: 3. Germline CDR1 and CDR2: GTSNPN and SVGIG (reference sequence). The CDR3 contains 15 residues. In nucleotides, the CDR3 is TGTGCCTGGAGTGTAAGACAGGGTTATAATTCACCCCTCCACTTT. It yields the protein CAWSVRQGYNSPLHF.

The chain recombines TRBV7-7 with TRBJ2-1; no definite D call. This CDR3 region has 14 residues. Germline CDR1 SSHAT, CDR2 FNYEAQ (reference sequence). Trimming cost V 0 bases and J 6 bases, with 9 bases left between them. In nucleotides, the CDR3 is TGTGCCAGCAGCTTAGCACAGACCTCCAATGAGCAGTTCTTC. Translated, it gives CASSLAQTSNEQFF.

The V gene is TRBV28, the J gene TRBJ2-3; D is possibly TRBD2 (5 bases). Germline V gene sequence: CDR1 MDHEN, CDR2 SYDVKM. CDR3 length: 16 residues. The V gene lost 3 bases and the J gene lost 5 bases, with 18 bases spanning the gap. The CDR3 DNA is TGTGCCAGCAGTTTGGGAGCATCCGGATGGGGAGATACGCAGTATTTT. This codes for CASSLGASGWGDTQYF.

V is TRBV30 and J is TRBJ2-1, with TRBD1 as a possible D gene (6 bases). V was clipped by 2 bases and J by 8 bases, with 13 bases between them. Germline V gene data show CDR1 as GTSNPN and CDR2 as SVGIG (reference sequence). This CDR3 is built from 13 residues. CDR3 nucleotide sequence: TGTGCCTGGAGTCTAGGACAGACATATGAGCAGTTCTTC. Amino acid sequence: CAWSLGQTYEQFF.

The V and J genes are TRBV23-1 and TRBJ1-4; D perhaps matches TRBD1 (5 bases). TRBV23-1 is given ORF status, its function remaining uncertain. Trimming took off 9 bases at V and 5 bases at J, with 16 bases between the two ends. This CDR3 has 14 amino acids. Here the CDR3 reads CASPRPDRNEKLFF. The CDR3 DNA is TGCGCCAGTCCGCGTCCCGACAGAAATGAAAAACTGTTTTTT.

This chain connects TRBV6-1 to TRBJ2-7; a weak D match, TRBD1 (5 bases). The CDR3 is made up of 12 amino acids. The V and J ends lost 8 bases and 6 bases respectively, with 14 bases between them. Germline values: CDR1 MNHNS, CDR2 SASEGT. The CDR3 region has the DNA TGTGCCAGCTCTACCCGGCAGGGCGAGCAGTACTTC. Translated, it gives CASSTRQGEQYF.